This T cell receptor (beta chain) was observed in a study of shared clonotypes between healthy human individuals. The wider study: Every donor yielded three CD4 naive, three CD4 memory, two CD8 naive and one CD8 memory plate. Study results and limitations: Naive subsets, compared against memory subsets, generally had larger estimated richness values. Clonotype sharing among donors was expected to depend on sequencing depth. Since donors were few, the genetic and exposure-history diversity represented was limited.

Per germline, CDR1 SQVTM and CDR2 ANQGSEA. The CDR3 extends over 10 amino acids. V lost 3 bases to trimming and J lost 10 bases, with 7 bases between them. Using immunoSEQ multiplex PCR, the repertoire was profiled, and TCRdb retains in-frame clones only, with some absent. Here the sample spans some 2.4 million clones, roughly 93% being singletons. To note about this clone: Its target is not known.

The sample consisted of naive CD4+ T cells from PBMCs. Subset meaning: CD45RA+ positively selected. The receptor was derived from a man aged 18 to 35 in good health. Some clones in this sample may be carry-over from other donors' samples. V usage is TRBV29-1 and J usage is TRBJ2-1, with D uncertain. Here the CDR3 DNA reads TGCAGCGTTGATCGTGTGGAGCAGTTCTTC. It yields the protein CSVDRVEQFF.